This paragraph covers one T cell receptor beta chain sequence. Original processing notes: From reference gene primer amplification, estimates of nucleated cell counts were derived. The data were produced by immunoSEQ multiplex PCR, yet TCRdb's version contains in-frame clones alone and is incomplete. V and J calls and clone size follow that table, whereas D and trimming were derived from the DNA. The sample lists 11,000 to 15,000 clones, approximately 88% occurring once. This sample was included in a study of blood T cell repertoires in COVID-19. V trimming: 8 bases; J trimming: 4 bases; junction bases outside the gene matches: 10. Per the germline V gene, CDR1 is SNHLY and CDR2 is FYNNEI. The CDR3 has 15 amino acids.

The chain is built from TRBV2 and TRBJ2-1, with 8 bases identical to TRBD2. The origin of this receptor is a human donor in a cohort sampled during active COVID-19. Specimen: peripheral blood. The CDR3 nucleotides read TGTGCCAGCTGTCCATCCACTAGCGGATACAATGAGCAGTTCTTC. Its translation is CASCPSTSGYNEQFF.